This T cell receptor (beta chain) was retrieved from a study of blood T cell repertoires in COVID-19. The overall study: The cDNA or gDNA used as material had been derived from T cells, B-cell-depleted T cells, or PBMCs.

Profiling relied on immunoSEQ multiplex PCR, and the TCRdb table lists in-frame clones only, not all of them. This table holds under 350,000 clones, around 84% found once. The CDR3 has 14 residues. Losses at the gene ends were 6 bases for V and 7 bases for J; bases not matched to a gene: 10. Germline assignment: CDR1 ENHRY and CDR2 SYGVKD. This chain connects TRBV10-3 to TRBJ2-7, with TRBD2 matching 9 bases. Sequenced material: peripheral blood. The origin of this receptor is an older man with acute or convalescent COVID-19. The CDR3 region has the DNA TGTGCCATCAGGTCTAGCGGGGAGACCTCAGAGCAGTACTTC. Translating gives CAIRSSGETSEQYF.